One T cell receptor beta chain is described in this entry. The CDR3 extends over 18 amino acids. The trim removed 0 bases at V and 4 bases at J, leaving 9 bases unmatched. CDR1 is SGHRS and CDR2 is YFSETQ in the germline V gene. The data were obtained in a study of shared T cell receptors in the human thymus. Only in-frame clones appear in the TCRdb table, and some are missing; sequencing was by immunoSEQ multiplex PCR. This sample yields 700,000 to 750,000 clones, of which 70% to 90% are seen a single time; 0.0095% to 0.011% belongs to the top ten. These same records also appear under a second study, on human thymus T cells.

Specimen: thymocytes. This receptor was identified in a girl less than two years old with a congenital heart defect. The chain combines TRBV5-1 with TRBJ1-6, with 8 bases fitting TRBD1. The DNA for the CDR3 is TGCGCCAGCAGCTTGGGACAGGGGCTACAGGTATATAATTCACCCCTCCACTTT. It translates to CASSLGQGLQVYNSPLHF.